The 14 T cell receptor beta chains in this list originate from one sample, sequenced in a study of T cells in Graves' hyperthyroidism and ophthalmopathy. Amplification yielded TCR beta CDR3 regions, with RNA transcripts as the source. A set of HTBI primers served as the primers for a first-round RT-PCR of the TCR CDR3. MiXCR was run by TCRdb on the multiplex PCR reads, yielding one entry per CDR3 protein. The sample carries 480,000 or so distinct CDR3 sequences, 40% to 50% recorded once. Sequencing used peripheral blood or thyroid tissue (not recorded which). All receptors come from an adult woman with Graves' disease, either hyperthyroidism or ophthalmopathy (not recorded which).

This clonotype was detected many times. The chain's CDR3 is CSARRTGLVGQPQHF. The CDR3 region has the DNA TGCAGTGCTAGGCGGACAGGTTTGGTCGGCCAGCCCCAGCATTTT. V is TRBV20-1 and J is TRBJ1-5, with 7 bases lining up with TRBD1. Trimming took 3 bases from V and 7 from J; bases not matched to a gene: 12. Germline lookup yields CDR1 DFQATT and CDR2 SNEGSKA (reference sequence). The CDR3 runs to 15 residues.

The sample holds a few counts of this clonotype. V and J are TRBV7-3 and TRBJ2-5; possibly TRBD1 for D (5 bases). Germline V gives CDR1 SGHTA, CDR2 FQGTGA. The ends were cut back, 5 bases at V and 5 bases at J, with 15 bases in the middle. CDR3 size: 14 residues. CDR3 sequence (DNA): TGTGCCAGCAGCCCTCAACGGGCAGGGGAGACCCAGTACTTC. Translation gives CASSPQRAGETQYF.

To note about this clonotype: One junction end does not reproduce the germline sequence, and a read error may be involved. The gene calls are TRBV24-1 and TRBJ2-2; 11 bases agree with TRBD2. The CDR3 covers 17 residues. Looked up from germline, CDR1 is KGHDR and CDR2 is SFDVKD. The CDR3 is CATSDPTSGIDTGELLF. The CDR3 bases are TGTGCCACCAGTGATCCGACTAGCGGGATCGACACCGGGGAGCTGCTTTTT.

The V and J genes are TRBV10-3 and TRBJ2-7; 9 bases fit TRBD2. The CDR3 length is 16 residues. CDR1 is ENHRY and CDR2 is SYGVKD in the germline V gene. J lost 5 bases, V lost 1 base, and 9 bases had no gene match. CDR3 coding DNA: TGTGCCATCAGTGAGTGGAGTAGCGGGAGAATGAACGAGCAGTACTTC. Translation gives CAISEWSSGRMNEQYF.

This rearrangement joins TRBV12-3 or TRBV12-4 to TRBJ1-1, with TRBD1 matching 7 bases. CDR3 length: 16 amino acids. V trimming: 7 bases; J trimming: 1 base; junction bases outside the gene matches: 12. In DNA form, the CDR3 reads TGTGCCAGCATACGGGGACAGCCCCCAGAGAACACTGAAGCTTTCTTT. It specifies CASIRGQPPENTEAFF.

This clonotype was detected ten times or more. CDR3 sequence (DNA): TGCGCCAGCAGCCAAGTGGGACAGGGGACACCTGAAGCTTTCTTT. Translating it yields CASSQVGQGTPEAFF. V gene TRBV4-3 combines with J gene TRBJ1-1; 10 bases match TRBD1. Germline assignment: CDR1 LGHNA and CDR2 YSLEER. The CDR3 totals 15 residues. J gave up 6 bases and V 1 base, and 5 bases lay outside the gene matches.

V and J are TRBV7-2 and TRBJ1-1; D ambiguous. The V gene lost 1 base and the J gene lost 3 bases, with 12 bases spanning the gap. Germline V lookup: CDR1 SGHTA, CDR2 FQGNSA. The CDR3 extends over 15 amino acids. CDR3 nucleotide sequence: TGTGCCAGCAGCTTAGGCGGCTTGCGTGACACTGAAGCTTTCTTT. Translated, it gives CASSLGGLRDTEAFF.

The chain couples TRBV11-1 to TRBJ2-7; the match to TRBD2 covers 10 bases. Unmatched junction bases numbered 6, after V lost 8 bases and J lost 5 bases. Germline values: CDR1 SGHAT, CDR2 FQDESV (reference sequence). CDR3 length: 13 amino acids. CDR3 loop: CASLPSGSHEQYF. The DNA for the CDR3 is TGTGCCAGCCTGCCTAGCGGGAGCCACGAGCAGTACTTC.

The chain recombines TRBV7-9 with TRBJ1-5; 7 bases are shared with TRBD1. Trimming took 7 bases from V and 5 from J; bases not matched to a gene: 8. The CDR3 length is 14 residues. CDR1 and CDR2 from the germline V gene are SEHNR and FQNEAQ (reference sequence). CDR3 loop: CASIARGGDQPQHF. The CDR3 region has the DNA TGTGCCAGCATAGCCAGGGGGGGGGATCAGCCCCAGCATTTT. The full variable domain, completed using reference TRBV7-9 and TRBJ1-5, is DTGVSQNPRHKITKRGQNVTFRCDPISEHNRLYWYRQTLGQGPEFLTYFQNEAQLEKSRLLSDRFSAERPKGSFSTLEIQRTEQGDSAMYLCASIARGGDQPQHFGDGTRLSIL.

This rearrangement joins TRBV9 to TRBJ2-5; a possible D gene is TRBD2 (5 bases). V lost 0 bases, J lost 14 bases, and 20 bases lay in between. Germline lookup yields CDR1 SGDLS and CDR2 YYNGEE. The CDR3 has 14 amino acids. In DNA form, the CDR3 reads TGTGCCAGCAGCGTAGGAGGAGGACCCGGCCCAGTATACTTC. Translated: CASSVGGGPGPVYF.

This clonotype was recorded a few times. The chain links TRBV12-3 or TRBV12-4 to TRBJ2-2; TRBD1 aligns across 9 bases. Trimming at V came to 3 bases and at J to 2 bases, leaving 10 bases not matched to a gene. The CDR3 totals 18 residues. The CDR3 reads CASSFRLGTGPNTGELFF. The CDR3 DNA follows: TGTGCCAGCAGTTTTAGACTCGGGACAGGGCCCAACACCGGGGAGCTGTTTTTT.

J is TRBJ2-5 and V is TRBV5-1; 9 bases are a match to TRBD1. J was trimmed by 5 bases and V by 6 bases; bases with no gene match: 8. This CDR3 comprises 14 residues. Germline V gene data show CDR1 as SGHRS and CDR2 as YFSETQ. This CDR3 reads CASTKGQGQETQYF. CDR3 coding DNA: TGCGCCAGCACCAAAGGACAGGGGCAGGAGACCCAGTACTTC.

This clonotype was seen at least ten times. The chain combines TRBV7-9 with TRBJ2-6, with a possible D match to TRBD1 (6 bases). The V and J ends lost 5 bases and 0 bases respectively, with 11 bases between them. In germline, CDR1 is SEHNR, CDR2 FQNEAQ (reference sequence). The CDR3 sequence is 16 residues long. The CDR3 here is CASSLTGSSGANVLTF. The CDR3 DNA reads TGTGCCAGCAGCCTTACAGGGAGCTCTGGGGCCAACGTCCTGACTTTC.

This clonotype was observed a handful of times. The chain is built from TRBV6-5 and TRBJ2-7, with 14 positions matching TRBD2. Germline assignment: CDR1 MNHEY and CDR2 SVGAGI. The CDR3 contains 14 residues. V trimming: 6 bases; J trimming: 5 bases; junction bases outside the gene matches: 3. CDR3 sequence reads: CASSEGLAGDEQYF. The DNA of the CDR3 is TGTGCCAGCAGCGAGGGACTAGCGGGAGACGAGCAGTACTTC.